What follows describes a single TCR beta chain. The V gene's germline CDR1 is SGHRS and CDR2 YFSETQ. The CDR3 is made up of 13 amino acids. The V segment lost 4 bases and the J segment 6 bases; nucleotides outside the gene matches: 3. The record originates from a study of blood T cell repertoires in COVID-19. Seattle-derived patients entered the study during active infection and were followed longitudinally. Original analysis: Amplification with reference gene primers provided the estimates of nucleated cell counts. Libraries were prepared by immunoSEQ multiplex PCR; TCRdb keeps only in-frame clonotypes and omits some of them. Clone size and V and J calls were adopted from that table, with D and trimming inferred from the DNA. The sample lists 150,000 to 190,000 clones; around 83% were seen once.

Source material: peripheral blood. V usage is TRBV5-1 and J usage is TRBJ1-2; 10 bases align to TRBD1. The receptor was isolated from a woman aged 55 to 70 with COVID-19, enrolled during active disease. CDR3 sequence: CASSVGQGDGYTF. The CDR3 region has the DNA TGCGCCAGCAGCGTAGGACAGGGGGATGGCTACACCTTC. Complete variable domain (other parts from reference TRBV5-1 and TRBJ1-2): KAGVTQTPRYLIKTRGQQVTLSCSPISGHRSVSWYQQTPGQGLQFLFEYFSETQRNKGNFPGRFSGRQFSNSRSEMNVSTLELGDSALYLCASSVGQGDGYTFGSGTRLTVV.